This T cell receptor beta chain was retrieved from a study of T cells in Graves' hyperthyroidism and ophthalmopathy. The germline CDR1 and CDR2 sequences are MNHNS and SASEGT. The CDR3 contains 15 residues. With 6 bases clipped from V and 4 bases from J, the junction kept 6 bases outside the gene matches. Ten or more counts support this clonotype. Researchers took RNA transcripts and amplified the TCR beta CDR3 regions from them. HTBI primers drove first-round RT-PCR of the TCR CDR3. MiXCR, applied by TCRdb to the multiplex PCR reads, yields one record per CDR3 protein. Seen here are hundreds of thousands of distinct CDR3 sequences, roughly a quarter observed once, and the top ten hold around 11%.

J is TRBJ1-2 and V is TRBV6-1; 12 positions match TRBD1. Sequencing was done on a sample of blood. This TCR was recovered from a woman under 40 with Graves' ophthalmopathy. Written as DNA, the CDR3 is TGTGCCAGCAGAGGGGACAGGGGGCGCACCTATGGCTACACCTTC. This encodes CASRGDRGRTYGYTF.